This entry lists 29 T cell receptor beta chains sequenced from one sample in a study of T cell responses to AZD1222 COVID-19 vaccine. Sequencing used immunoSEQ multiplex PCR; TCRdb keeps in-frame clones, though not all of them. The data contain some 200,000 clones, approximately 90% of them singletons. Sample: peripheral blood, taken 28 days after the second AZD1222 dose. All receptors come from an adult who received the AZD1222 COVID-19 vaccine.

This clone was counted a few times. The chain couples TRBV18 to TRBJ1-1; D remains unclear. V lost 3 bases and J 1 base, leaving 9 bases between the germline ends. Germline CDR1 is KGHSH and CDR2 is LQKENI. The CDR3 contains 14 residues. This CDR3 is CASSPLEGNTEAFF. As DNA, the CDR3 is TGTGCCAGCTCACCCCTTGAGGGGAACACTGAAGCTTTCTTT.

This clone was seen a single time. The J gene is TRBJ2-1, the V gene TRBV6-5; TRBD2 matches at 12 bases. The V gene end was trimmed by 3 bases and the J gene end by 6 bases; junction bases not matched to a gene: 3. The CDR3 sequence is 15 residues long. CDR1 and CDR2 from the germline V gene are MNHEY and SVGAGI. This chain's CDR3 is CASSYRLAGVNEQFF. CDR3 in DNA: TGTGCCAGCAGTTATCGACTAGCGGGAGTCAATGAGCAGTTCTTC.

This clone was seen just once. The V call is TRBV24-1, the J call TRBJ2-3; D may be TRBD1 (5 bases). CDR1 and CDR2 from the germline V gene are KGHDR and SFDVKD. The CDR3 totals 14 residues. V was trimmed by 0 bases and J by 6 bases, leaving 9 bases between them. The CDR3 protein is CATSDLAGPDTQYF. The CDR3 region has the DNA TGTGCCACCAGTGATTTGGCAGGGCCGGATACGCAGTATTTT.

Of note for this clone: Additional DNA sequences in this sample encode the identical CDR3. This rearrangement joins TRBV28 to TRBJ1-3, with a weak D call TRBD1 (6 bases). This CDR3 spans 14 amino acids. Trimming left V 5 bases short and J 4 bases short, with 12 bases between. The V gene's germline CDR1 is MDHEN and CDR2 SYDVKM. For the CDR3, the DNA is TGTGCCAGCAGTCTACAGGGTGCGGGAAACACCATATATTTT. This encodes CASSLQGAGNTIYF.

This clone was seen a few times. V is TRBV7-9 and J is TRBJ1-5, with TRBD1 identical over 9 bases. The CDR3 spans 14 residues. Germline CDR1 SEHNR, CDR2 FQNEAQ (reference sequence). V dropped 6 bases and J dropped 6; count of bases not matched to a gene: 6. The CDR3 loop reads CASREGTGLQPQHF. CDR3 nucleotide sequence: TGTGCCAGCAGAGAAGGGACAGGGCTTCAGCCCCAGCATTTT.

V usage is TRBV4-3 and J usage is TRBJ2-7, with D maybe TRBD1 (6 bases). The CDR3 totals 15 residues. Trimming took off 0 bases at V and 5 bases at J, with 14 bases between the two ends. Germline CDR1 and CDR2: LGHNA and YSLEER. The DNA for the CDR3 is TGCGCCAGCAGCCAAGAGGGGGCTGGTCCCCACGAGCAGTACTTC. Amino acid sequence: CASSQEGAGPHEQYF.

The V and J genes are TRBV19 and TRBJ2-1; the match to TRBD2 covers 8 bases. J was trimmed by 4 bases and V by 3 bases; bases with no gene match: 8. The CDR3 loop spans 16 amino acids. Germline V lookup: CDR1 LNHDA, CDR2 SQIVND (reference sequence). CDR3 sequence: CASSISAGGGYNEQFF. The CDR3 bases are TGTGCCAGTAGTATTAGTGCGGGAGGCGGGTACAATGAGCAGTTCTTC.

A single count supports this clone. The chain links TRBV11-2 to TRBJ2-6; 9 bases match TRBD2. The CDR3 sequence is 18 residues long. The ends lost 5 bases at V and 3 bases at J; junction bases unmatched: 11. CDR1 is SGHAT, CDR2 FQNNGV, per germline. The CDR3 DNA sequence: TGTGCCAGCAGCCGAGCGGGAGGTGGGCCTTTTGGGGCCAACGTCCTGACTTTC. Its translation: CASSRAGGGPFGANVLTF.

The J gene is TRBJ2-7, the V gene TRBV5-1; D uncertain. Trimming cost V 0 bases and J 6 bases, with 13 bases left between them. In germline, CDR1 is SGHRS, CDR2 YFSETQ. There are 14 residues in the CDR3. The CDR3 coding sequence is TGCGCCAGCAGCTTGGATACGAAAGAAGGCGAGCAGTACTTC. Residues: CASSLDTKEGEQYF. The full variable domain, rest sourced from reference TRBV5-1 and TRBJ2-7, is KAGVTQTPRYLIKTRGQQVTLSCSPISGHRSVSWYQQTPGQGLQFLFEYFSETQRNKGNFPGRFSGRQFSNSRSEMNVSTLELGDSALYLCASSLDTKEGEQYFGPGTRLTVT.

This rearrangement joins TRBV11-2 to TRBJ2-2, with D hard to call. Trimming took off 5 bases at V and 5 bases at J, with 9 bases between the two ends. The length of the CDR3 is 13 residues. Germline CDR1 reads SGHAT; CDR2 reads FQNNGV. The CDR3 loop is CASSPLRTGELFF. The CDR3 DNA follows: TGTGCCAGCAGCCCATTGCGGACCGGGGAGCTGTTTTTT.

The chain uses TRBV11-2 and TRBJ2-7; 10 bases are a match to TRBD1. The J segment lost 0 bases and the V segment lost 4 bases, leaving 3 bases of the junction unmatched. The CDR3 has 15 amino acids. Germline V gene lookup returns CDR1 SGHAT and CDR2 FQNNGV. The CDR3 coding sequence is TGTGCCAGCAGCTCGGACAGGGGGAGCTCCTACGAGCAGTACTTC. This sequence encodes CASSSDRGSSYEQYF. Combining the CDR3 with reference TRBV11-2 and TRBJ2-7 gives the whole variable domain EAGVAQSPRYKIIEKRQSVAFWCNPISGHATLYWYQQILGQGPKLLIQFQNNGVVDDSQLPKDRFSAERLKGVDSTLKIQPAKLEDSAVYLCASSSDRGSSYEQYFGPGTRLTVT.

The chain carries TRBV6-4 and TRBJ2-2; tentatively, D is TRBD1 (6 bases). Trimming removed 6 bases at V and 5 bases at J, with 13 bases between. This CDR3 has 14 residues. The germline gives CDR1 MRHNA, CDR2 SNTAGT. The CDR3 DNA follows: TGTGCCAGCAGGGAGACAGGAATTACCGGGGAGCTGTTTTTT. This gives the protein CASRETGITGELFF.

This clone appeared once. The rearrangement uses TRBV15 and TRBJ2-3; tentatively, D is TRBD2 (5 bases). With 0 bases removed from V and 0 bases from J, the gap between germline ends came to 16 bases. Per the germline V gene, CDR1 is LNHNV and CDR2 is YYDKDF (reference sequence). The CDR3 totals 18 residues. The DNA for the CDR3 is TGTGCCACCAGCAGAGATCCCCCTCCGACTACCAGCACAGATACGCAGTATTTT. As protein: CATSRDPPPTTSTDTQYF.

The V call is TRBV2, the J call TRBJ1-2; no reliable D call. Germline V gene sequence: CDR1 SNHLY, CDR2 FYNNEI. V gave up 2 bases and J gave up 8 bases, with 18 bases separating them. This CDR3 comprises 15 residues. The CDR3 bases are TGTGCCAGCAGTGAAACGGGCCGGGCCCGGACCGGCTACACCTTC. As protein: CASSETGRARTGYTF.

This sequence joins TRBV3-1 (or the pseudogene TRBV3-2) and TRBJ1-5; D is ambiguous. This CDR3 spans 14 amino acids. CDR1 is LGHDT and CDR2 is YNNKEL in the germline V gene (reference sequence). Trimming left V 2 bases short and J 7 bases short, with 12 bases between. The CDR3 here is CASSQPGAPQPQHF. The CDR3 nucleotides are TGTGCCAGCAGCCAACCGGGAGCTCCCCAGCCCCAGCATTTT.

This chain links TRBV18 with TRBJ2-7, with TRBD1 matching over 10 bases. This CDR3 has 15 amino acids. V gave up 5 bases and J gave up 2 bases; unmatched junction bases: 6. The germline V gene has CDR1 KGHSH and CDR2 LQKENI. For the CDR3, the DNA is TGTGCCAGCTCATCGGGACAGGGGAAGGCCTACGAGCAGTACTTC. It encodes CASSSGQGKAYEQYF. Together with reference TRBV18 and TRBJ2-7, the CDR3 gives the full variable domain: NAGVMQNPRHLVRRRGQEARLRCSPMKGHSHVYWYRQLPEEGLKFMVYLQKENIIDESGMPKERFSAEFPKEGPSILRIQQVVRGDSAAYFCASSSGQGKAYEQYFGPGTRLTVT.

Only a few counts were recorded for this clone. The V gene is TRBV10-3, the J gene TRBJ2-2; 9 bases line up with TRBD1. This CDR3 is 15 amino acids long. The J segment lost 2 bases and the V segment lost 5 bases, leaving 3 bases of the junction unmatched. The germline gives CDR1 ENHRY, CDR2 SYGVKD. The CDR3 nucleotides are TGTGCCATCAGTCTGGGACAGGGTAACACCGGGGAGCTGTTTTTT. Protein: CAISLGQGNTGELFF.

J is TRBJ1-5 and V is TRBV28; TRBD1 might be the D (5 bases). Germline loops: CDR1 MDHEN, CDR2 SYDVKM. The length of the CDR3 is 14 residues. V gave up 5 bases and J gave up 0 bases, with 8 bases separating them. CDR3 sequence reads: CASSGAVSNQPQHF. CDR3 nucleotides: TGTGCCAGCAGTGGGGCCGTTAGCAATCAGCCCCAGCATTTT.

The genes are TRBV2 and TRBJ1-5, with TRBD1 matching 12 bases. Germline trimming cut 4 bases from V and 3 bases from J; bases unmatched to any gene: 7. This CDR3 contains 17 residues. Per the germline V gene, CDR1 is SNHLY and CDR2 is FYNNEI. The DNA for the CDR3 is TGTGCCAGCAGTGGTGGGACAGGGGGCTCCTTCAATCAGCCCCAGCATTTT. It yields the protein CASSGGTGGSFNQPQHF.

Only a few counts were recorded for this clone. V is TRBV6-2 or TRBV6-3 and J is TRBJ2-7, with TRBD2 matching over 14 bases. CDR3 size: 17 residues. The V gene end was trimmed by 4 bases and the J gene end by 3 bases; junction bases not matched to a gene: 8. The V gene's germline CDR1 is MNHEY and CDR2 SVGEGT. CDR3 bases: TGTGCCAGCAGTTGGGGCTTGGGACTAGCGGGAGTCTACGAGCAGTACTTC. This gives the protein CASSWGLGLAGVYEQYF.

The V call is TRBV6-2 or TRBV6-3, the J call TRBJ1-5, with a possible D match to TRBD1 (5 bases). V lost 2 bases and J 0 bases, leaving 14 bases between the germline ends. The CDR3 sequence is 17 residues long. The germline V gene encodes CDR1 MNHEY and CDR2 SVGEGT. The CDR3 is CASSYPWGTYSNQPQHF. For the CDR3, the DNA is TGTGCCAGCAGTTACCCTTGGGGGACCTATAGCAATCAGCCCCAGCATTTT.

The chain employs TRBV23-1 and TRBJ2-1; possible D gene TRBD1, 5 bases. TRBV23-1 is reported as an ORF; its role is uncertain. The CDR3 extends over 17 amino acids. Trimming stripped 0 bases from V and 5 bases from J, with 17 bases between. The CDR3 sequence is CASSQSYLKGQNNEQFF. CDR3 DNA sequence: TGCGCCAGCAGTCAATCCTACTTAAAGGGGCAAAACAATGAGCAGTTCTTC.

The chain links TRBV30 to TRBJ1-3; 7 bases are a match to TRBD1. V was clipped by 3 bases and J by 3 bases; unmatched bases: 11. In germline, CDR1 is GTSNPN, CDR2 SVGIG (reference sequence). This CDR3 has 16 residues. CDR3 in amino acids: CAWRTPTGKVGNTIYF. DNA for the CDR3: TGTGCCTGGAGGACGCCGACAGGGAAAGTTGGAAACACCATATATTTT.

The CDR3 DNA reads TGTGCCAGCAGTTCCCCGGCGGCTGGAAACACCATATATTTT. This codes for CASSSPAAGNTIYF. The rearrangement links TRBV28 to TRBJ1-3; no firm D call. Trimming pared 4 bases from V and 2 bases from J, leaving 9 bases between. Germline CDR1 is MDHEN and CDR2 is SYDVKM. This CDR3 comprises 14 residues. The entire variable domain, with the rest obtained from reference TRBV28 and TRBJ1-3, is as follows: DVKVTQSSRYLVKRTGEKVFLECVQDMDHENMFWYRQDPGLGLRLIYFSYDVKMKEKGDIPEGYSVSREKKERFSLILESASTNQTSMYLCASSSPAAGNTIYFGEGSWLTVV.

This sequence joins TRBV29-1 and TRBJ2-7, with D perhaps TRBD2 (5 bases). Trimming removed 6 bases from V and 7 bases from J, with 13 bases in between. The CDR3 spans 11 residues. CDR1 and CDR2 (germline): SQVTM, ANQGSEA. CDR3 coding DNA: TGCAGCGTCGCCCCGACGGGGGAGCAGTACTTC. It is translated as CSVAPTGEQYF.

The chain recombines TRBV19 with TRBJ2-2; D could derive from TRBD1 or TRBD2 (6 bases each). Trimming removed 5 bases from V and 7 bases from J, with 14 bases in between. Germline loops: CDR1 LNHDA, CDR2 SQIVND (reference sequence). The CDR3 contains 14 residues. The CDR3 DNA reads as TGTGCCAGTAGTGAGTCCGGGGGCAACGGGGAGCTGTTTTTT. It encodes CASSESGGNGELFF.

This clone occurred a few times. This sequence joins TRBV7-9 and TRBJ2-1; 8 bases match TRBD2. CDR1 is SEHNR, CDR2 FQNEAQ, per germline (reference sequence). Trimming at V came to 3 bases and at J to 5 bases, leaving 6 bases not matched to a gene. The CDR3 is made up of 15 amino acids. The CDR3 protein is CASSLRTSGHNEQFF. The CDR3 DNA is TGTGCCAGCAGCTTGCGAACTAGCGGCCACAATGAGCAGTTCTTC.

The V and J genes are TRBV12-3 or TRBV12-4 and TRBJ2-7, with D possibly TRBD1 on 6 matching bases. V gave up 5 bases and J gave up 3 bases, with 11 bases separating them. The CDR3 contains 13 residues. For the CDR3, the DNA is TGTGCCAGCAGTCCCGGACAGTTCTACGAGCAGTACTTC. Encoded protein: CASSPGQFYEQYF.

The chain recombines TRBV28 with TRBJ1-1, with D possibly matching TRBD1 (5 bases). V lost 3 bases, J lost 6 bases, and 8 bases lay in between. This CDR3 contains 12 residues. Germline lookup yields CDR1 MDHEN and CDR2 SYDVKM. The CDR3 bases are TGTGCCAGCAGTTTCTCGGGGGCTGAAGCTTTCTTT. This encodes CASSFSGAEAFF.